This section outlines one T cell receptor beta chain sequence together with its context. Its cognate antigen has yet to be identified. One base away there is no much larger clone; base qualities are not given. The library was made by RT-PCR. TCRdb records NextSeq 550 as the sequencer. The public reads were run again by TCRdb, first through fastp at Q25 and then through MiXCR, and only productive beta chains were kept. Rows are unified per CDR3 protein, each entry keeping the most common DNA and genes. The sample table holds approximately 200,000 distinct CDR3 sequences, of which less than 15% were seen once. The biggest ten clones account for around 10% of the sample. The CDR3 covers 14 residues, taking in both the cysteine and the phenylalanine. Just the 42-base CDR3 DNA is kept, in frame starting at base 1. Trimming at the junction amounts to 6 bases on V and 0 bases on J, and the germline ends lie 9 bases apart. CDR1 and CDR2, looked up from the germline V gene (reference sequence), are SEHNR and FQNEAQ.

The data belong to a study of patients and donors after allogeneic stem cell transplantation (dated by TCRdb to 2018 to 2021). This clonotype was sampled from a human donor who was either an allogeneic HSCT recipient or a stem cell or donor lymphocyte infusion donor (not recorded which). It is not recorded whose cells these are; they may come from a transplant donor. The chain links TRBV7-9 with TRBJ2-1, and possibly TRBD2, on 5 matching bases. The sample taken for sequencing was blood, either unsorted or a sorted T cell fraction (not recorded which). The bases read TGTGCCAGCAGTGTAGGGAGCTCCTACAATGAGCAGTTCTTC. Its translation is CASSVGSSYNEQFF.